This T cell receptor (beta chain) was recovered during a study of cytomegalovirus exposure and HLA in healthy donors. PCR employed 60 Vbeta and 13 Jbeta primers. Assay: immunoSEQ multiplex PCR; the TCRdb copy retains only in-frame clones and omits some. This table has about 180,000 clones, 65% to 80% appearing once. CDR1 and CDR2 (germline): WNHNN, SYGVQD (reference sequence). The V segment lost 2 bases and the J segment 4 bases; nucleotides outside the gene matches: 1. This CDR3 is built from 14 residues. The chain recombines TRBV10-1 with TRBJ2-7, with 11 bases aligning to TRBD2. Sequenced input: PBMCs. This TCR was recovered from a woman aged 25 to 39 in good health and CMV-seropositive. CDR3 sequence reads: CASSEGTSGYEQYF. CDR3 bases: TGCGCCAGCAGTGAGGGGACTAGCGGTTACGAGCAGTACTTC.